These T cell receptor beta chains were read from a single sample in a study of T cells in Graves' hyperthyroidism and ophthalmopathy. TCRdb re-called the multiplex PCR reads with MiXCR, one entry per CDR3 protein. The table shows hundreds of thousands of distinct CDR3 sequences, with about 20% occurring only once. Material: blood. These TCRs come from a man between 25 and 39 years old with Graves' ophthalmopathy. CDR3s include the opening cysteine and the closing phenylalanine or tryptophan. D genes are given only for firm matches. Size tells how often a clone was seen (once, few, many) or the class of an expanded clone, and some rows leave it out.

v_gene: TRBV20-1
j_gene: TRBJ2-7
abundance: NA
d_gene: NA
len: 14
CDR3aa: CSARGTPGNYEQYF
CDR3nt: TGCAGTGCTAGAGGGACACCCGGAAACTACGAGCAGTACTTC

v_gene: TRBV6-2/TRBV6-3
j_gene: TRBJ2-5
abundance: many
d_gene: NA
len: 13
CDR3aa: CASSWTAQETQYF
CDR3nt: TGTGCCAGCAGTTGGACAGCTCAAGAGACCCAGTACTTC

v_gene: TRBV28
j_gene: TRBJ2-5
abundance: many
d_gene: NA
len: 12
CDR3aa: CASSPLIETQYF
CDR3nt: TGTGCCAGCAGCCCTTTAATTGAGACCCAGTACTTC

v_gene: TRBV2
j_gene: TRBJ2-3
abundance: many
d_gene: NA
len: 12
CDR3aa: CASRESTDTQYF
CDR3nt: TGTGCCAGCAGAGAAAGCACAGATACGCAGTATTTT

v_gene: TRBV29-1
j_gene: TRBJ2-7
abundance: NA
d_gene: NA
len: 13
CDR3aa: CSVAAGNLGEQYF
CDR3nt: TGCAGCGTTGCAGCAGGGAATTTAGGCGAGCAGTACTTC

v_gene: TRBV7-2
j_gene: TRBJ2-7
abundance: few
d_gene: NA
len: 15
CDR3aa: CASRGGGTSPYEQYF
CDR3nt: TGTGCCAGCAGGGGAGGGGGGACGTCTCCCTACGAGCAGTACTTC

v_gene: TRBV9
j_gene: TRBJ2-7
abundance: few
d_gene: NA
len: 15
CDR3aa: CASSPSGNGHYEQYF
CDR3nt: TGTGCCAGCAGCCCCTCCGGGAACGGTCACTACGAGCAGTACTTC

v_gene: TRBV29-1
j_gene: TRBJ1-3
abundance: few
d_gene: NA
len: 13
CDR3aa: CSVAERAGNTIYF
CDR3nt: TGCAGCGTTGCGGAACGCGCTGGAAACACCATATATTTT

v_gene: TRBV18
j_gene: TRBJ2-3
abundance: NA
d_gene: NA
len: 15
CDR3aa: CASSPLSGSTDTQYF
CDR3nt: TGTGCCAGCTCACCACTGAGCGGGAGCACAGATACGCAGTATTTT

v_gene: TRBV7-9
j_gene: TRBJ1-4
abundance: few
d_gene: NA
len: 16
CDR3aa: CASSSTTRGANEKLFF
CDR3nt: TGTGCCAGCAGCTCTACAACCAGGGGTGCCAATGAAAAACTGTTTTTT

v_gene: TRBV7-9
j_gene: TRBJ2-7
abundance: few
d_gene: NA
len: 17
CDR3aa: CASSQDLGGGATYEQYF
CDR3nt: TGTGCCAGCAGCCAAGACCTCGGCGGAGGAGCGACCTACGAGCAGTACTTC

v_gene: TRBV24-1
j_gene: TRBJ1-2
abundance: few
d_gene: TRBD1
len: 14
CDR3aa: CATRGQGANYGYTF
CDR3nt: TGTGCCACCCGGGGACAGGGTGCTAACTATGGCTACACCTTC

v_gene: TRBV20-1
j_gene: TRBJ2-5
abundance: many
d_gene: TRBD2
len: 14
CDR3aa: CSARVGLAEETQYF
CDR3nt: TGCAGTGCTAGAGTGGGACTAGCAGAAGAGACCCAGTACTTC